The subject of this entry is one T cell receptor (beta chain). These data are taken from a study of blood T cell repertoires in COVID-19. The overall study: In each case, the material was cDNA or gDNA derived from T cells, B-cell-depleted T cells, or PBMCs.

Germline trimming cut 3 bases from V and 6 bases from J; bases unmatched to any gene: 6. This CDR3 comprises 14 residues. CDR1 SGHRS and CDR2 YFSETQ come from the germline V gene. The method was immunoSEQ multiplex PCR; TCRdb's version includes in-frame clones alone and lacks a portion of them. The data show roughly 380,000 clones, with around 91% seen just once and roughly 1.6% held by the top ten. Sequencing input: peripheral blood. The rearrangement joins TRBV5-1 to TRBJ1-5; 7 bases map to TRBD1. The TCR originated in a middle-aged woman with COVID-19, enrolled during active disease. The DNA of the CDR3 is TGCGCCAGCAGCTCCGGGACAGCCGGTCAGCCCCAGCATTTT. It is translated as CASSSGTAGQPQHF.